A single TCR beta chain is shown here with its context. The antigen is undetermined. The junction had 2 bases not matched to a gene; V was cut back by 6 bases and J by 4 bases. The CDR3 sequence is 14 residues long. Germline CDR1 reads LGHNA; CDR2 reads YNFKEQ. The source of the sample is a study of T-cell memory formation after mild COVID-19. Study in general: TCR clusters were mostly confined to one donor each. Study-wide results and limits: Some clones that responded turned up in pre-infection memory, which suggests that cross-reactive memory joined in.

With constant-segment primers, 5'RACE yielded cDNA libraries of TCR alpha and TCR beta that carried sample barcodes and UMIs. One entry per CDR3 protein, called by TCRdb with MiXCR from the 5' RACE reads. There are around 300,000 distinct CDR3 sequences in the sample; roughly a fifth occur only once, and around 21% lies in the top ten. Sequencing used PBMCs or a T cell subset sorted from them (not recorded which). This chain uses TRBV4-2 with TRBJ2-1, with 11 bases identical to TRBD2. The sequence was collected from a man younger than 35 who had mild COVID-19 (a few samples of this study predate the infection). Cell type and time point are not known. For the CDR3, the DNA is TGTGCCAGCAGGACTAGCGGGGCTTACAATGAGCAGTTCTTC. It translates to CASRTSGAYNEQFF.